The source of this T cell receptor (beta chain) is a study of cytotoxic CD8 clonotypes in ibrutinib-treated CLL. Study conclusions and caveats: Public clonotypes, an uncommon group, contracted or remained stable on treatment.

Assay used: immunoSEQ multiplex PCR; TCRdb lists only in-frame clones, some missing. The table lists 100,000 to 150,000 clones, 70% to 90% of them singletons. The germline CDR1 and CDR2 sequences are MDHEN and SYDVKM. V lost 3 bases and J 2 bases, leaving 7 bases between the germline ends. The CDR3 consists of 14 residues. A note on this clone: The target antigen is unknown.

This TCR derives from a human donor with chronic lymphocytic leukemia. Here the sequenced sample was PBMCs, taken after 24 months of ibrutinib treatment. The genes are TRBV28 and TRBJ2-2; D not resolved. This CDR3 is CASSFYVNTGELFF. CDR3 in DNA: TGTGCCAGCAGTTTTTATGTAAACACCGGGGAGCTGTTTTTT.